One and the same sample provided the 5 T cell receptor beta chains below, sequenced in a study of beta chain features in type 1 diabetes. Reverse transcription of all isolated RNA meant that expressed TCRB transcripts were sequenced. TCRdb keeps only in-frame clones here, not all; method: immunoSEQ multiplex PCR. Altogether fewer than 550,000 clones are present, roughly 11% being singletons, with the ten largest covering about 0.045%. The specimen was naive CD4+ T cells from blood. Receptors were obtained from a woman aged 18-35 years in good health.

This chain links TRBV30 with TRBJ2-1; D ambiguous. V lost 4 bases and J 10 bases, leaving 11 bases between the germline ends. The length of the CDR3 is 11 residues. The V gene's germline CDR1 is GTSNPN and CDR2 SVGIG (reference sequence). CDR3 loop: CAWTQSAEQFF. CDR3 DNA: TGTGCCTGGACCCAGAGCGCCGAGCAGTTCTTC.

A few counts support this clone. Different DNA sequences within this sample yield the same CDR3. The V and J genes are TRBV7-2 and TRBJ2-3; D perhaps matches TRBD1 (5 bases). CDR3 length: 14 amino acids. In germline, CDR1 is SGHTA, CDR2 FQGNSA. Trimming took 2 bases from V and 0 from J, leaving 6 bases between them. The CDR3 loop reads CASSLRQSTDTQYF. Here the CDR3 DNA reads TGTGCCAGCAGCTTAAGACAGAGCACAGATACGCAGTATTTT.

CDR3 protein: CASSIDDRVLETQYF. Written as DNA, the CDR3 is TGTGCCAGTAGTATAGACGACAGGGTGTTGGAGACCCAGTACTTC. V usage is TRBV19 and J usage is TRBJ2-5; 7 bases are shared with TRBD1. The CDR3 consists of 15 residues. The V and J ends lost 0 bases and 5 bases, in that order; junction bases with no gene match: 6. Germline CDR1 reads LNHDA; CDR2 reads SQIVND (reference sequence).

The chain joins TRBV6-6 to TRBJ2-7, with D unresolved. The CDR3 loop spans 12 amino acids. Germline lookup yields CDR1 MNHNY and CDR2 SVGAGI (reference sequence). V was pared by 8 bases and J by 2 bases, with 10 bases between. The CDR3 reads CASRPATYEQYF. The CDR3, as DNA: TGTGCCAGCCGACCAGCCACCTACGAGCAGTACTTC.

V usage is TRBV4-2 and J usage is TRBJ2-3, with 7 nucleotides matching TRBD1. V lost 0 bases to trimming and J lost 4 bases; unmatched junction nucleotides: 13. Per germline, CDR1 LGHNA and CDR2 YNFKEQ. This CDR3 is 18 amino acids long. The CDR3 nucleotides read TGTGCCAGCAGCCAAGACAAAACAGGGGTCCCCGGGGCAGATACGCAGTATTTT. Protein: CASSQDKTGVPGADTQYF.